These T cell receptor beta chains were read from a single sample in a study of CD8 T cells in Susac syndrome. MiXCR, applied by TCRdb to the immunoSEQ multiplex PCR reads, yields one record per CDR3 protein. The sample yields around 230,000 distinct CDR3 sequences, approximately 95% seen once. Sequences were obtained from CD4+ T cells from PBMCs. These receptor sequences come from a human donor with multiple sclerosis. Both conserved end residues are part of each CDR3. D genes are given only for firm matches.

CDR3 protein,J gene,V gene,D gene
CSVQRGGGKTEAFF,TRBJ1-1,TRBV29-1,NA
CSVEVGGTGANVLTF,TRBJ2-6,TRBV29-1,NA
CASRPMGGAWANVLTF,TRBJ2-6,TRBV28,NA
CASGLVDVEQYF,TRBJ2-7,TRBV12-5,NA
CASSLSVVGHTEAFF,TRBJ1-1,TRBV5-6,NA
CATELAKSTNEKLFF,TRBJ1-4,TRBV24-1,NA
CAWSILLGARLSEQYF,TRBJ2-7,TRBV30,NA
CASSSLRDRAPQETQYF,TRBJ2-5,TRBV7-4,TRBD1
CAWNQRGSTDTQYF,TRBJ2-3,TRBV30,TRBD2
CSARDPGTGHRHF,TRBJ1-2,TRBV20-1,TRBD1
CASRADRGGQPQHF,TRBJ1-5,TRBV2,TRBD1
CASSQVGTGANVLTF,TRBJ2-6,TRBV3-1,NA